The 8 T cell receptor beta chains given below trace back to one sample, sequenced in a study of blood T cell repertoires in COVID-19. Sequencing was performed with immunoSEQ multiplex PCR; in TCRdb, only in-frame clones are kept and a portion is missing. The sample consists of under 150,000 clones, about 80% of them appearing once. The sequenced sample was peripheral blood. These receptors all come from a man in his 70s with active or convalescent COVID-19.

This sequence joins TRBV19 and TRBJ1-6, with a possible D match to TRBD1 (6 bases). CDR1 is LNHDA and CDR2 is SQIVND in the germline V gene (reference sequence). Deletions cut 7 bases from V and 6 bases from J, with 10 bases between. The CDR3 has 13 residues. The CDR3 region has the DNA TGTGCCAGTACACAGGGAACTAATTCACCCCTCCACTTT. Translation gives CASTQGTNSPLHF. The variable domain in full, completed from reference TRBV19 and TRBJ1-6, reads DGGITQSPKYLFRKEGQNVTLSCEQNLNHDAMYWYRQDPGQGLRLIYYSQIVNDFQKGDIAEGYSVSREKKESFPLTVTSAQKNPTAFYLCASTQGTNSPLHFGNGTRLTVT.

The chain couples TRBV12-3 or TRBV12-4 to TRBJ1-6, with D unresolved. Trimming took 6 bases from V and 7 from J, leaving 7 bases between them. The CDR3 extends over 12 amino acids. CDR3 loop: CASRQLNSPLHF. CDR3 nucleotides: TGTGCCAGCAGACAACTAAATTCACCCCTCCACTTT.

This clone has just one count. The chain has TRBV5-1 and TRBJ2-1, with 7 bases matching TRBD2. CDR1 SGHRS and CDR2 YFSETQ come from the germline V gene. The V and J ends lost 0 bases and 3 bases, in that order; junction bases with no gene match: 9. The CDR3 length is 17 residues. CDR3 DNA: TGCGCCAGCAGCTTGGCTAGCGGACCAGCAGGCTACAATGAGCAGTTCTTC. Protein product: CASSLASGPAGYNEQFF.

This clone was recorded once. V and J are TRBV18 and TRBJ2-5; 7 nucleotides align to TRBD1. The trim removed 8 bases at V and 0 bases at J, leaving 3 bases unmatched. This CDR3 spans 13 amino acids. Germline CDR1 and CDR2: KGHSH and LQKENI. The CDR3: CASRGQDQETQYF. CDR3 nucleotides: TGTGCCAGCCGCGGACAGGACCAAGAGACCCAGTACTTC.

The chain couples TRBV19 to TRBJ2-7; 9 positions match TRBD1. Looked up from germline, CDR1 is LNHDA and CDR2 is SQIVND (reference sequence). The CDR3 extends over 14 amino acids. J gave up 3 bases and V 5 bases, and 5 bases lay outside the gene matches. Here the CDR3 DNA reads TGTGCCAGTAGTGGGGGACAGGGCGTCTACGAGCAGTACTTC. Amino acid sequence: CASSGGQGVYEQYF. The variable domain in full, with the rest retrieved from reference TRBV19 and TRBJ2-7, is DGGITQSPKYLFRKEGQNVTLSCEQNLNHDAMYWYRQDPGQGLRLIYYSQIVNDFQKGDIAEGYSVSREKKESFPLTVTSAQKNPTAFYLCASSGGQGVYEQYFGPGTRLTVT.

This sequence joins TRBV5-4 and TRBJ1-2; D gene ambiguous. V gave up 0 bases and J gave up 4 bases, with 7 bases separating them. CDR1 and CDR2 from the germline V gene are SGHNT and YYREEE (reference sequence). This CDR3 comprises 13 residues. CDR3 DNA sequence: TGTGCCAGCAGCTTGGATTCAGGCTATGGCTACACCTTC. Protein product: CASSLDSGYGYTF.

This sequence joins TRBV27 and TRBJ2-6, with TRBD2 identical over 9 bases. The CDR3 sequence is 15 residues long. The V and J ends lost 4 bases and 2 bases, in that order; junction bases with no gene match: 0. CDR1 is MNHEY, CDR2 SMNVEV, per germline (reference sequence). CDR3 sequence: CASSSSGAGANVLTF. As DNA, the CDR3 is TGTGCCAGCAGTTCTAGCGGGGCTGGGGCCAACGTCCTGACTTTC. Full variable domain (outside the CDR3, taken from reference TRBV27 and TRBJ2-6): EAQVTQNPRYLITVTGKKLTVTCSQNMNHEYMSWYRQDPGLGLRQIYYSMNVEVTDKGDVPEGYKVSRKEKRNFPLILESPSPNQTSLYFCASSSSGAGANVLTFGAGSRLTVL.

CDR3 DNA: TGTGCCAGCAGCTTAGCTCCCCCGACATCTCACTATGGCTACACCTTC. Residues: CASSLAPPTSHYGYTF. The chain carries TRBV7-9 and TRBJ1-2; D remains ambiguous. Germline lookup yields CDR1 SEHNR and CDR2 FQNEAQ (reference sequence). V lost 0 bases and J lost 3, with 14 bases in between. The CDR3 contains 16 residues.